The sequence of this TCR beta chain was determined in a study of naive and memory T cell subsets. This clonotype was observed a handful of times. Its antigen remains unidentified. The CDR3 spans 17 residues. In germline, CDR1 is DFQATT, CDR2 SNEGSKA (reference sequence). J lost 4 bases, V lost 5 bases, and 12 bases had no gene match. CD4 T cells were positively selected, then CD8 T cells from the CD4-negative fraction. Study findings and constraints: In CD4 and CD8 cells, diversity dropped from naive through EMRA. TCR abundance followed a power law differing between naive and memory subsets.

Both TRBC1 and TRBC2 were covered by a beta constant-region primer of two equimolar oligonucleotides. Nested alpha and beta constant-region primers with the SP2 primer drove four PCR rounds on ligated cDNA. An oligonucleotide with the SP2 primer and a 12-nucleotide UMI was ligated to the cDNA 3' end. TCRdb used MiXCR to reprocess the UMI-ligation and nested PCR reads, holding one entry per CDR3 protein. The sample contains about 120,000 distinct CDR3 sequences, roughly 32% of which appear only once. The source is a human donor in good health. Sequenced sample: central memory CD4+ T cells from blood. The genes are TRBV20-1 and TRBJ2-5, with 14 bases fitting TRBD2. The CDR3 DNA reads as TGCAGTGCTCCCGGGACTAGCGGGAGCCCGGAACGAGAGACCCAGTACTTC. It specifies CSAPGTSGSPERETQYF.